This is a list of T cell receptor beta chains from one sample in a study of blood T cells in healthy people across ages. Using its own MiXCR run on the 5' RACE reads, TCRdb lists one record per CDR3 protein. The data hold fewer than 750,000 distinct CDR3 sequences, with about 50% observed a single time. The material sequenced was blood. Source of these receptors: a woman older than 75 in good health. Each CDR3 is given with its conserved first and last residue. A D gene is named only where the DNA matches it firmly. Rows give clone size only sometimes, using once, few, many, or a class for an expanded clone.

d_call,v_call,clone_size,j_call,cdr3_nt,cdr3_aa
TRBD1,TRBV27,NA,TRBJ2-3,TGTGCCAGCAGTTTAGGGGACGACAGGGCCACAGATACGCAGTATTTT,CASSLGDDRATDTQYF
NA,TRBV6-1,NA,TRBJ1-2,TGTGCCAGCAGTGAAGGACAGGATAATTTCTATGGCTACACCTTC,CASSEGQDNFYGYTF
NA,TRBV12-3/TRBV12-4,many,TRBJ2-5,TGTGCCAGCAGTTTTCCCGGCACCCAAGAGACCCAGTACTTC,CASSFPGTQETQYF
NA,TRBV15,NA,TRBJ2-5,TGTGCCACCAGCAGAGAACCCGATATCTGGGAGACCCAGTACTTC,CATSREPDIWETQYF
TRBD1,TRBV12-3/TRBV12-4,NA,TRBJ2-1,TGTGCCAGCAGCCCCCTCGGGACAGGGAGGTACAATGAGCAGTTCTTC,CASSPLGTGRYNEQFF
NA,TRBV27,NA,TRBJ1-2,TGTGCCAGCAGTTTTCGACATGGGACTAACATTAACTATGGCTACACCTTC,CASSFRHGTNINYGYTF
NA,TRBV28,many,TRBJ2-1,TGTGCCAGCAGCCTAGACCATTACAATGAGCAGTTCTTC,CASSLDHYNEQFF
NA,TRBV3-1,many,TRBJ2-7,TGTGCCAGCAAAAGGGCGACGGCGGAAGAGCAGTACTTC,CASKRATAEEQYF
NA,TRBV10-3,NA,TRBJ1-6,TGTGCCACCCGGGATTTAGGGAATTCACCCCTCCACTTT,CATRDLGNSPLHF
NA,TRBV12-3/TRBV12-4,many,TRBJ1-2,TGTGCCAGCAGTCCCCCAGGACAGCTTACTAACTATGGCTACACCTTC,CASSPPGQLTNYGYTF
NA,TRBV6-6,NA,TRBJ2-1,TGTGCCAGCGCCGAGGGCTCCTACAATGAGCAGTTCTTC,CASAEGSYNEQFF
TRBD1,TRBV11-2,many,TRBJ2-3,TGTGCCAGCAGCCTTAGGACAGGGGGAAGGTCGGATACGCAGTATTTT,CASSLRTGGRSDTQYF
NA,TRBV20-1,many,TRBJ1-1,TGCAGTGCTAGAGGAGAGAACACTGAAGCTTTCTTT,CSARGENTEAFF
NA,TRBV3-1,NA,TRBJ1-2,TGTGCCAGCAGCCAAGACGCAGGCTACACCTTC,CASSQDAGYTF
TRBD2,TRBV4-2,NA,TRBJ2-2,TGTGCCAGCAGCCGAGAACTAGCGGGTACCGGGGAGCTGTTTTTT,CASSRELAGTGELFF
NA,TRBV20-1,NA,TRBJ1-5,TGCAGTGCTAGAGGGGGGGGCGCGTATAGCAATCAGCCCCAGCATTTT,CSARGGGAYSNQPQHF
TRBD2,TRBV2,few,TRBJ2-7,TGTGCCAGCTATAGGACTAGCGGTTACGAGCAGTACTTC,CASYRTSGYEQYF
TRBD1,TRBV24-1,many,TRBJ2-5,TGTGCCACCAGCAGCCTTACAGGGGGCATTCAAGAGACCCAGTACTTC,CATSSLTGGIQETQYF
TRBD1,TRBV20-1,many,TRBJ2-7,TGCAGTGCTAGAGATTGGACAGGGAGTTCCTACGAGCAGTACTTC,CSARDWTGSSYEQYF
NA,TRBV29-1,NA,TRBJ1-1,TGCAGCGTTGGAAGTGTAAGGCGCACTGAAGCTTTCTTT,CSVGSVRRTEAFF
TRBD1,TRBV4-2,NA,TRBJ1-2,TGTGCCAGCAGCCGAGGGACAGGGGGATTACGAGGCTACACCTTC,CASSRGTGGLRGYTF
NA,TRBV15,NA,TRBJ2-3,TGTGCCACCAGCAGAGATAGAACCCGGACTGGCACAGATACGCAGTATTTT,CATSRDRTRTGTDTQYF
TRBD1,TRBV30,many,TRBJ1-2,TGTGCCTGCAAGAGACAGGGAATGAGCACCTTC,CACKRQGMSTF
NA,TRBV20-1,NA,TRBJ1-2,TGCGGCGGGGGAATCAGGGATGGCTACACCTTC,CGGGIRDGYTF
TRBD2,TRBV29-1,NA,TRBJ2-5,TGCAGCGTGATGGGGGGACTAGCGGGGGTTAACCAAGAGACCCAGTACTTC,CSVMGGLAGVNQETQYF
NA,TRBV4-1,many,TRBJ2-1,TGCGCCAGCAGCCAGGACAAGACCTACAATGAGCAGTTCTTC,CASSQDKTYNEQFF